The 3 T cell receptor beta chains below were found in one sample sequenced in a study of control samples from healthy donors and cancer patients (dated by TCRdb to 2019 to 2021). Receptor amplification or capture employed the immunoSEQ multiplex PCR assay. The table was pulled from immuneACCESS by TCRdb, which kept in-frame rearrangements only. Such tables lose some clones; where checked, under half of the loss comes from unresolved V genes, and the rest has no known cause. Here the sample has about 120,000 clones; more than 75% occur a single time. The top ten constitute 2% to 2.5% of the sample. The sequencing sample was made of blood. Receptor source: a woman in her seventies in good health.

The rearrangement joins TRBV7-9 to TRBJ2-1; no clear D. The V end lost 2 bases, the J end lost 0 bases, and 11 bases lay between the germline ends. The germline CDR1 and CDR2 sequences are SEHNR and FQNEAQ (reference sequence). The CDR3 loop spans 16 amino acids. DNA for the CDR3: TGTGCCAGCAGCTTAAGGTTGGGAAGCTCCTACAATGAGCAGTTCTTC. Translation gives CASSLRLGSSYNEQFF.

The chain has TRBV10-3 and TRBJ2-7; D gene unclear. CDR3 length: 13 residues. Germline-derived CDR1 and CDR2 are ENHRY and SYGVKD. V lost 6 bases to trimming and J lost 4 bases, with 13 bases between them. CDR3 residues: CAIRPAPEYEQYF. The CDR3 bases are TGTGCCATCAGGCCAGCCCCGGAATACGAGCAGTACTTC.

This chain connects TRBV2 to TRBJ1-1, with D possibly TRBD1 on 6 matching bases. CDR3 size: 13 residues. The ends were cut back, 4 bases at V and 11 bases at J, with 17 bases in the middle. The germline V gene encodes CDR1 SNHLY and CDR2 FYNNEI. DNA of the CDR3: TGTGCCAGCAGTGGCCCACCGGGGGGCAGCGCTTTCTTT. Its translation is CASSGPPGGSAFF.